The rows below give T cell receptor beta chains drawn from one sample of a study of CD8 T cells in ankylosing spondylitis. MiXCR, applied by TCRdb to the 5' RACE reads, yields one record per CDR3 protein. The table lists around 890,000 distinct CDR3 sequences, 12% of them singletons, with more than 0.5% in the top ten. The specimen was blood, either unsorted or a sorted T cell fraction (not recorded which). These receptors originate from a male donor with ankylosing spondylitis. CDR3s include the opening cysteine and the closing phenylalanine or tryptophan. D genes are given only for firm matches. The size entry is marked missing in some rows and otherwise reads once, few, many or a size class.

D	J	size	V	CDR3	DNA
NA	TRBJ2-1	few	TRBV12-3/TRBV12-4	CASSLAQGGRTINEQFF	TGTGCCAGCAGTTTGGCGCAGGGGGGGAGAACAATCAATGAGCAGTTCTTC
NA	TRBJ2-5	few	TRBV4-2	CASSQETSRKETQYF	TGTGCCAGCAGCCAAGAGACTAGTCGGAAAGAGACCCAGTACTTC
TRBD1	TRBJ2-7	few	TRBV7-2	CASSFARQGYEQYF	TGTGCCAGCAGCTTCGCCAGACAGGGCTACGAGCAGTACTTC
NA	TRBJ2-7	NA	TRBV12-3/TRBV12-4	CASSPSGRLPYEQYF	TGTGCCAGCAGTCCTAGTGGGAGGCTTCCCTACGAGCAGTACTTC
NA	TRBJ1-6	few	TRBV20-1	CSASWIPTRDSPLHF	TGCAGTGCTAGTTGGATCCCCACTCGGGATTCACCCCTCCACTTT
NA	TRBJ1-2	many	TRBV4-3	CASSQVEGGGRYTF	TGCGCCAGCAGCCAAGTGGAGGGAGGGGGTCGCTACACCTTC
TRBD1	TRBJ2-2	NA	TRBV29-1	CSAITGGMNTGELFF	TGCAGCGCCATAACAGGGGGAATGAACACCGGGGAGCTGTTTTTT
TRBD1	TRBJ2-3	many	TRBV29-1	CSVAGQASTDTQYF	TGCAGCGTTGCTGGACAGGCTAGCACAGATACGCAGTATTTT
TRBD2	TRBJ2-5	NA	TRBV20-1	CSARDRLGRVETQYF	TGCAGTGCTAGAGATCGGCTAGGGAGGGTCGAGACCCAGTACTTC
TRBD1	TRBJ2-7	many	TRBV6-5	CASSYIQGAYEQYF	TGTGCCAGCAGTTACATACAGGGGGCCTACGAGCAGTACTTC
TRBD2	TRBJ2-3	NA	TRBV20-1	CSALATSGSGGDTQYF	TGCAGTGCTCTGGCGACTAGCGGGAGTGGTGGAGATACGCAGTATTTT
TRBD1	TRBJ1-6	few	TRBV20-1	CSAAAGGSSPLHF	TGCAGTGCCGCGGCAGGGGGGAGTTCACCCCTCCACTTT
NA	TRBJ1-2	many	TRBV7-2	CASSFGPNYGYTF	TGTGCCAGCAGCTTCGGTCCCAATTATGGCTACACCTTC
NA	TRBJ2-1	few	TRBV9	CASSGGDWNEQFF	TGTGCCAGCAGCGGGGGGGATTGGAATGAGCAGTTCTTC
NA	TRBJ2-1	many	TRBV6-2/TRBV6-3	CASSRQSSYNEQFF	TGTGCCAGCAGCCGACAGAGCTCCTACAATGAGCAGTTCTTC
TRBD1	TRBJ2-1	many	TRBV10-3	CAISPWTGGYNEQFF	TGTGCCATCAGTCCATGGACAGGGGGCTACAATGAGCAGTTCTTC
TRBD1	TRBJ1-3	NA	TRBV4-1	CASSQSRDRAGNTIYF	TGCGCCAGCAGCCAATCCCGGGACAGGGCTGGAAACACCATATATTTT
NA	TRBJ2-7	few	TRBV5-1	CASKGQDISYEQYF	TGCGCCAGCAAGGGTCAGGACATCTCCTACGAGCAGTACTTC
NA	TRBJ2-5	NA	TRBV28	CASSPTRTARVATQYF	TGTGCCAGCAGCCCAACCCGGACAGCCCGAGTGGCGACCCAGTACTTC
NA	TRBJ2-5	NA	TRBV28	CASSTYRGGAETQYF	TGTGCCAGCAGTACGTACAGGGGGGGCGCGGAGACCCAGTACTTC
NA	TRBJ1-2	few	TRBV9	CASSAPGASIHGYTF	TGTGCCAGCAGCGCCCCAGGGGCGTCTATCCATGGCTACACCTTC
NA	TRBJ1-1	NA	TRBV4-1	CASSQGWGRRITEAFF	TGCGCCAGCAGCCAAGGATGGGGGCGCCGGATCACTGAAGCTTTCTTT
NA	TRBJ2-7	few	TRBV7-8	CASSLGGRSKEYF	TGTGCCAGCAGCTTAGGAGGACGGAGTAAGGAGTACTTC
NA	TRBJ2-7	few	TRBV20-1	CSSLARVGEQYF	TGCAGCTCCCTGGCTCGGGTTGGGGAGCAGTACTTC
NA	TRBJ1-5	many	TRBV7-6	CASSPDSYQPQHF	TGTGCCAGCAGCCCCGACAGTTATCAGCCCCAGCATTTT
TRBD2	TRBJ2-2	NA	TRBV5-1	CASSFPVAGGTGELFF	TGCGCCAGCAGCTTTCCTGTAGCGGGAGGCACCGGGGAGCTGTTTTTT
TRBD1	TRBJ2-1	many	TRBV9	CASSQGTGGYNEQFF	TGTGCCAGCAGCCAGGGGACAGGGGGGTACAATGAGCAGTTCTTC
NA	TRBJ1-2	NA	TRBV20-1	CSANDGGYYGYTF	TGCAGTGCCAACGACGGGGGTTACTATGGCTACACCTTC
NA	TRBJ2-7	NA	TRBV7-9	CASSLAPGFGNEQYF	TGTGCCAGCAGCTTAGCCCCGGGGTTTGGTAATGAGCAGTACTTC
NA	TRBJ2-7	NA	TRBV6-1	CASSRHGTESSYEQYF	TGTGCCAGCAGCCGCCATGGGACGGAGAGCTCCTACGAGCAGTACTTC
TRBD1	TRBJ1-2	NA	TRBV12-3/TRBV12-4	CASSTGQIYGYTF	TGTGCCAGCAGCACGGGACAGATCTATGGCTACACCTTC
TRBD2	TRBJ2-4	few	TRBV20-1	CSARASGRALAKNIQYF	TGCAGTGCTAGGGCTAGCGGGAGGGCCTTAGCCAAAAACATTCAGTACTTC
TRBD1	TRBJ1-5	NA	TRBV19	CASSMSGTGGHQPQHF	TGTGCCAGTAGTATGTCCGGGACAGGGGGCCATCAGCCCCAGCATTTT
TRBD2	TRBJ2-3	NA	TRBV5-1	CASSPGTSVADTQYF	TGCGCCAGCAGCCCCGGGACTAGCGTCGCGGATACGCAGTATTTT
TRBD1	TRBJ2-2	NA	TRBV9	CASSVGTGNTGELFF	TGTGCCAGCAGCGTCGGGACAGGGAACACCGGGGAGCTGTTTTTT
NA	TRBJ2-2	many	TRBV5-1	CASSLSPANTGELFF	TGCGCCAGCAGCTTATCCCCGGCGAACACCGGGGAGCTGTTTTTT
NA	TRBJ2-1	few	TRBV5-1	CASSSTPGGPLEQFF	TGCGCCAGCAGCTCGACCCCCGGAGGGCCACTTGAGCAGTTCTTC
TRBD1	TRBJ1-6	few	TRBV5-5	CASSRHSGQAQGALHF	TGTGCCAGCAGCCGCCACTCGGGACAGGCCCAGGGGGCCCTCCACTTT
NA	TRBJ1-6	NA	TRBV12-3/TRBV12-4	CASSSMWGSPLHF	TGTGCCAGCAGTAGCATGTGGGGTTCACCCCTCCACTTT
TRBD1	TRBJ2-4	NA	TRBV18	CASSPRPGGIENIQYF	TGTGCCAGCTCACCACGGCCAGGGGGAATCGAGAACATTCAGTACTTC
NA	TRBJ1-5	NA	TRBV7-2	CASSADTGQPQHF	TGTGCCAGCAGCGCAGACACAGGGCAGCCCCAGCATTTT
NA	TRBJ1-1	once	TRBV20-1	CSARDSHRDEDTEAFF	TGCAGTGCTAGAGATAGCCACAGGGACGAAGACACTGAAGCTTTCTTT
NA	TRBJ2-3	many	TRBV7-6	CASSLGLPRDTQYF	TGTGCCAGCAGCTTAGGGCTCCCAAGAGATACGCAGTATTTT
NA	TRBJ2-3	NA	TRBV5-1	CASTPRGTADTQYF	TGCGCCAGCACGCCCCGGGGGACGGCAGATACGCAGTATTTT
TRBD2	TRBJ2-3	few	TRBV29-1	CSVDLSGRGGSGTDTQYF	TGCAGCGTTGACCTAAGCGGGAGGGGGGGGAGTGGCACAGATACGCAGTATTTT
NA	TRBJ1-2	few	TRBV4-3	CASSQDAQGLGYGYTF	TGCGCCAGCAGCCAAGATGCCCAGGGGCTTGGCTATGGCTACACCTTC
NA	TRBJ2-1	few	TRBV20-1	CSARDFPARGNEQFF	TGCAGTGCTCGCGACTTCCCTGCGAGGGGGAATGAGCAGTTCTTC
NA	TRBJ2-6	few	TRBV20-1	CSARRASGANVLTF	TGCAGTGCTAGACGGGCCTCTGGGGCCAACGTCCTGACTTTC